This T cell receptor beta chain was documented in a study of T-cell reconstitution after alpha-beta-depleted transplantation in children. Preparation of the TCRbeta library involved a method that used unique molecular identifiers. MiXCR, applied by TCRdb to the PCR reads, yields one record per CDR3 protein. The top ten hold about 5.4% of the sample, which has 490,000 or so distinct CDR3 sequences, roughly an eighth seen once. Germline CDR1 SQVTM, CDR2 ANQGSEA. This CDR3 spans 13 amino acids. V lost 2 bases, J lost 1 base, and 8 bases lay in between. The source material was PBMCs from the stem cell graft donor, sampled from the stem cell graft. This sequence originates from a human donor who donated a stem cell graft to a child with combined immunodeficiency. The rearrangement joins TRBV29-1 to TRBJ1-1, with D possibly being TRBD1 (5 bases). This CDR3 is CSVEWGSNTEAFF. For the CDR3, the DNA is TGCAGCGTTGAATGGGGGTCGAACACTGAAGCTTTCTTT.